The 8 T cell receptor beta chains reported below all come from one sample, sequenced in a study of T-cell reconstitution after alpha-beta-depleted transplantation in children (dated by TCRdb to about 2016). Library method: PCR. TCRdb records Illumina HiSeq 2500 as the sequencer. Molecular barcoding was employed in the preparation of TCR libraries, with unique molecular identifiers being used to normalize TCRbeta repertoire quantification. TCRdb reran the public reads through fastp at Q25 and MiXCR, keeping productive beta chains. Rows with one shared CDR3 protein collapse into an entry with the most common genes and DNA. The sample table holds about 500,000 distinct CDR3 sequences, of which around a third were seen once. Around 2.3% of the sample belongs to the ten largest clones. The source was PBMCs from the stem cell graft donor, collected from the stem cell graft. Receptors originate from a human donor who donated a stem cell graft to a child with aplastic anemia.

The CDR3 DNA is TGTGCCAGCAGTATACCGGGACACGAAGCTTTCTTT. Translation gives CASSIPGHEAFF. The genes are TRBV27 and TRBJ1-1; D perhaps matches TRBD1 (6 bases). CDR1 and CDR2 (germline): MNHEY, SMNVEV (reference sequence). The ends were cut back, 5 bases at V and 8 bases at J, with 12 bases in the middle. The CDR3 runs 12 residues.

The CDR3 here is CATRGGVATNEKLFF. Written as DNA, the CDR3 is TGTGCCACTAGAGGAGGGGTTGCAACTAATGAAAAACTGTTTTTT. V gene TRBV10-3 combines with J gene TRBJ1-4, with D possibly TRBD1 on 5 matching bases. CDR1 is ENHRY, CDR2 SYGVKD, per germline. The CDR3 is 15 amino acids. Trimming removed 10 bases at V and 0 bases at J, with 15 bases between.

CDR3 DNA: TGTGCCAGCAGCTCTCAAGAGGTGGGGTTTACAAGGGAGACCCAGTACTTC. Its protein product is CASSSQEVGFTRETQYF. The chain has TRBV9 and TRBJ2-5; D gene unclear. Germline-derived CDR1 and CDR2 are SGDLS and YYNGEE. The CDR3 covers 17 residues. Between the trimmed V and J ends, which lost 4 bases and 5 bases, there was a span of 24 bases.

This clonotype came up a few times. CDR3 in amino acids: CASSDKQGPYGYTF. In nucleotides, the CDR3 is TGTGCCAGCAGCGATAAACAGGGGCCATATGGCTACACCTTC. The chain joins TRBV7-8 to TRBJ1-2; the match to TRBD1 covers 7 bases. V gave up 5 bases and J gave up 5 bases; unmatched junction bases: 8. The CDR3 spans 14 residues. The germline V gene encodes CDR1 SGHVS and CDR2 FQNEAQ.

The J gene is TRBJ2-6, the V gene TRBV9; a weak D match, TRBD1 (5 bases). The CDR3 sequence is 16 residues long. V was trimmed by 2 bases and J by 2 bases, leaving 11 bases between them. Germline CDR1 SGDLS, CDR2 YYNGEE. Written as DNA, the CDR3 is TGTGCCAGCAGCGTCGACAGAAAAGCTGGGGCCAACGTCCTGACTTTC. The encoded protein is CASSVDRKAGANVLTF.

The genes are TRBV10-3 and TRBJ2-7; possible D gene TRBD1, 5 bases. In germline, CDR1 is ENHRY, CDR2 SYGVKD. The CDR3 loop spans 14 amino acids. Trimming shortened V by 2 bases and J by 6 bases, and 14 bases separated the two germline ends. The CDR3 sequence: CAISERQGKGEQYF. The CDR3 region has the DNA TGTGCCATCAGTGAGAGGCAGGGTAAGGGCGAGCAGTACTTC.

The chain carries TRBV28 and TRBJ1-2; the D is unclear. The V and J ends lost 2 bases and 2 bases respectively, with 9 bases between them. Germline values: CDR1 MDHEN, CDR2 SYDVKM. The CDR3 contains 14 residues. The CDR3 loop reads CASSLIGENYGYTF. CDR3 bases: TGTGCCAGCAGTTTAATCGGGGAGAACTATGGCTACACCTTC.

This rearrangement joins TRBV4-3 to TRBJ1-2; D gene ambiguous. Germline loops: CDR1 LGHNA, CDR2 YSLEER. The CDR3 is 14 amino acids. The ends were cut back, 0 bases at V and 7 bases at J, with 12 bases in the middle. The CDR3: CASSQDSEVGGYTF. DNA for the CDR3: TGCGCCAGCAGCCAAGATTCAGAGGTTGGTGGCTACACCTTC.